This is a list of T cell receptor beta chains from one sample in a study of blood T cells in healthy people across ages. TCRdb independently ran MiXCR on the 5' RACE reads; one entry per CDR3 protein. Seen here are some 900,000 distinct CDR3 sequences, 40% to 60% observed once, and the top ten hold around an eighth. Sequenced material: blood. The receptor source for this set is a man aged 30 to 39 in good health. CDR3s include the opening cysteine and the closing phenylalanine or tryptophan. Each record gives: V gene, D gene, clone size, J gene, CDR3 DNA, CDR3 protein. A D gene is named only where the DNA matches it firmly. Rows give clone size only sometimes, using once, few, many, or a class for an expanded clone.

TRBV7-2	-	-	TRBJ2-3	TGTGCCAGCAGCCCTCAACGGGGGGCGACAGATACGCAGTATTTT	CASSPQRGATDTQYF
TRBV20-1	-	many	TRBJ2-7	TGCAGTGCTGGTGGGGACCCCGCCCGTGAGCAGTACTTC	CSAGGDPAREQYF
TRBV29-1	TRBD2	once	TRBJ2-5	TGCAGCGTTGAATTAGGGCGGGGGGCTTTCCTAAAAGAGACCCAGTACTTC	CSVELGRGAFLKETQYF
TRBV6-1	TRBD1	-	TRBJ2-7	TGTGCCAGCAGTACACAGGGGAGCTCCTACAATGAGCAGTACTTC	CASSTQGSSYNEQYF
TRBV4-2	TRBD1	few	TRBJ2-3	TGTGCCAGCAGCCGAAATGCCGGACAGGGAAGCACAGATACGCAGTATTTT	CASSRNAGQGSTDTQYF
TRBV29-1	-	-	TRBJ1-4	TGCAGCGCCAGAACGGCGAATGAAAAACTGTTTTTT	CSARTANEKLFF
TRBV12-3/TRBV12-4	TRBD2	-	TRBJ2-3	TGTGCCAGCAGTGTACATTCGGCTAGCGGGTCGTATTTT	CASSVHSASGSYF
TRBV6-5	TRBD1	-	TRBJ2-5	TGTGCCAGCAAGGGACAGGGGGTATATAGGCAGTACTTC	CASKGQGVYRQYF
TRBV12-3/TRBV12-4	-	-	TRBJ1-2	TGTGCCAGCAGCCTAGTCGGGCAGGGCAAAGGCTACACCTTC	CASSLVGQGKGYTF
TRBV4-1	-	few	TRBJ1-5	TGCGCCAGCAGCCAAGCGTCAGGGAATCAGCCCCAGCATTTT	CASSQASGNQPQHF
TRBV5-1	-	many	TRBJ2-2	TGCGCCAGCAGCTTGGATCTTGATACCGGGGAGCTGTTTTTT	CASSLDLDTGELFF
TRBV27	TRBD1	few	TRBJ1-2	TGTGCCAGCAGTGCGCCAGGGGGTTTAGGCTACACCTTC	CASSAPGGLGYTF
TRBV20-1	-	few	TRBJ1-1	TGCAGTGCTAACCAAAACACTGAAGCTTTCTTT	CSANQNTEAFF
TRBV29-1	-	few	TRBJ2-1	TGCAGCGTTGTCACAGAATACAATGAGCAGTTCTTC	CSVVTEYNEQFF
TRBV2	TRBD2	-	TRBJ2-4	TGTGCCAGCAGCCAGGGACTATACCTGACTGAGCAGTACTTC	CASSQGLYLTEQYF
TRBV20-1	-	-	TRBJ2-7	TGCAGTGCTAGAGAGGAGGTTACAGGCACCTACGAGCAGTACTTC	CSAREEVTGTYEQYF
TRBV5-1	TRBD2	few	TRBJ2-4	TGCGCCAGCGCCACTAGCGGGGGGCTCAACATTCAGTACTTC	CASATSGGLNIQYF
TRBV5-1	TRBD2	-	TRBJ2-1	TGCGCCAGCAGCTTCGGTAGCGGGGTGAGGAATGAGCAGTTCTTC	CASSFGSGVRNEQFF
TRBV27	TRBD1	-	TRBJ1-1	TGTGCCAGCAGTTTCGAGAGGGGGCAGGGGAACACTGAAGCTTTCTTT	CASSFERGQGNTEAFF
TRBV7-9	-	few	TRBJ1-1	TGTGCCAGCAGCTTAGGTCGGGGGGAGGCGGACACTGAAGCTTTCTTT	CASSLGRGEADTEAFF
TRBV20-1	TRBD2	-	TRBJ2-7	TGCAGTGCTGAACCTCCGGGACTAGGCTACGAGCAGTACTTC	CSAEPPGLGYEQYF
TRBV3-1	-	-	TRBJ2-5	TGTGCCAGCAGGTTCGGGGGTCTTAACCGGGAGACCCAGTACTTC	CASRFGGLNRETQYF
TRBV7-2	-	few	TRBJ2-7	TGTGCCAGCAGCGGGGGTCTCTCGGGGTCCTACGAGCAGTACTTC	CASSGGLSGSYEQYF
TRBV9	-	-	TRBJ1-4	TGTGCCAGCAGCGCAGACCGGGGCCGGGACCAAAATGAAAAACTGTTTTTT	CASSADRGRDQNEKLFF
TRBV4-3	TRBD2	few	TRBJ2-1	TGCGCCAGCAGCCAAGAACCGGGACTAGCGAGCAATGAGCAGTTCTTC	CASSQEPGLASNEQFF
TRBV5-6	-	-	TRBJ2-3	TGTGCCAGCAGCTTTAAAGGTACGCAGTATTTT	CASSFKGTQYF
TRBV25-1	TRBD1	-	TRBJ2-5	TGTGCCAGCAGTGAATTTTCGGGACAGGGTTGGTACGAGCGGTACTTC	CASSEFSGQGWYERYF
TRBV6-6	-	many	TRBJ2-1	TGTGCCAGCAGCTACGACAGGAGCTCCTACAATGAGCAGTTCTTC	CASSYDRSSYNEQFF
TRBV11-3	-	few	TRBJ1-4	TGTGCCAGCAGCCCTGCTAGGTCGGTGGAAAAACTGTTTTTT	CASSPARSVEKLFF